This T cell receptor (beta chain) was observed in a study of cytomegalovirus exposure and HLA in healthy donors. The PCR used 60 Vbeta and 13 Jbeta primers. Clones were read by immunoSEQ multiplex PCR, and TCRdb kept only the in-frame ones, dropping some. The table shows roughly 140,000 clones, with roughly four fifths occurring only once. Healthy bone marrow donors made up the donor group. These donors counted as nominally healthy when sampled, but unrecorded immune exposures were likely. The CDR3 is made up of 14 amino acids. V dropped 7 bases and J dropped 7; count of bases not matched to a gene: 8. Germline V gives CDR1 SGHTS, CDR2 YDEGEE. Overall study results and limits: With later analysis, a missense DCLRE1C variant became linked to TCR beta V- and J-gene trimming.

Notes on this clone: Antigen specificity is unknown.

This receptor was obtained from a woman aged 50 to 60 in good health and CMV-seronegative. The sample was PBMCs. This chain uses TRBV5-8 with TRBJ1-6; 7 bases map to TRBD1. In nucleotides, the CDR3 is TGTGCCAGCTTCCTCCGGGACAGAAATTCACCCCTCCACTTT. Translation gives CASFLRDRNSPLHF.